Sequencing of this T cell receptor (beta chain) was carried out in a study of response to subunit inactivated influenza vaccine. General study results and limits: T cells newly recruited by each seasonal influenza vaccination are few, the authors suggested.

Trimming at V came to 5 bases and at J to 0 bases, leaving 9 bases not matched to a gene. CDR3 length: 16 amino acids. CDR1 is SGHKS and CDR2 is YYEKEE in the germline V gene (reference sequence). TCRdb itself ran the RT-PCR reads through MiXCR, one entry per CDR3 protein. The table has about 520,000 distinct CDR3 sequences, approximately 11% seen once. Details on this clonotype: The target antigen is unknown.

This sequence originates from a man aged 45-60 years who received an inactivated influenza vaccine. The chain joins TRBV5-5 to TRBJ2-3, with TRBD1 identical over 7 bases. Sequencing used PBMCs from blood, obtained 40 to 50 days after vaccination. The CDR3 reads CASRATGVSSTDTQYF. CDR3 bases: TGTGCCAGCAGGGCTACAGGGGTCTCTAGCACAGATACGCAGTATTTT.